A single sample gave rise to the 14 T cell receptor beta chains below, sequenced in a study of cytomegalovirus exposure and HLA in healthy donors. It was with 60 Vbeta and 13 Jbeta primers that the PCR ran. TCRdb keeps only in-frame clones here, not all; method: immunoSEQ multiplex PCR. This table has around 110,000 clones, 70% to 80% appearing once. Sequenced material: PBMCs. The source of these receptors is a man aged 55 to 70 in good health and CMV-seronegative.

This clone was picked up one time. This chain connects TRBV5-8 to TRBJ2-1, with 7 bases that match TRBD1. The CDR3 runs 15 residues. With 3 bases clipped from V and 3 bases from J, the junction kept 6 bases outside the gene matches. Germline CDR1 reads SGHTS; CDR2 reads YDEGEE. Here the CDR3 DNA reads TGTGCCAGCAGCTCCGGGACAGAAGACTACAATGAGCAGTTCTTC. Its translation: CASSSGTEDYNEQFF.

This rearrangement joins TRBV2 to TRBJ2-1; 10 nucleotides agree with TRBD1. Germline V gene lookup returns CDR1 SNHLY and CDR2 FYNNEI. The CDR3 runs 16 residues. The ends lost 6 bases at V and 8 bases at J; junction bases unmatched: 13. CDR3 bases: TGTGCCAGCAGCCTTAACGACAGGGGGCGCACCTATGAGCAGTTCTTC. Protein product: CASSLNDRGRTYEQFF.

V and J are TRBV27 and TRBJ2-1, with 10 bases identical to TRBD2. With 3 bases clipped from V and 15 bases from J, the junction kept 8 bases outside the gene matches. Germline assignment: CDR1 MNHEY and CDR2 SMNVEV (reference sequence). There are 13 residues in the CDR3. The CDR3 loop reads CASSFSSGGASFF. The CDR3 DNA reads as TGTGCCAGCAGTTTCTCCAGCGGGGGGGCGTCGTTCTTC.

This chain uses TRBV5-1 with TRBJ2-1; 12 nucleotides line up with TRBD2. V lost 4 bases and J lost 3; bases outside the gene matches: 2. Germline V gives CDR1 SGHRS, CDR2 YFSETQ. This CDR3 has 15 amino acids. The CDR3 reads CASSKTSGGYNEQFF. CDR3 nucleotide sequence: TGCGCCAGCAGCAAGACTAGCGGGGGCTACAATGAGCAGTTCTTC.

The V call is TRBV6-7, the J call TRBJ2-5; TRBD1 agrees at 8 bases. TRBV6-7 is identified as an open reading frame with a role that is uncertain. The CDR3 totals 16 residues. Unmatched junction bases numbered 12, after V lost 4 bases and J lost 5 bases. CDR3 amino acids: CASSFPDRAGSETQYF. The CDR3 DNA is TGTGCCAGCAGTTTCCCGGACAGGGCTGGTAGTGAGACCCAGTACTTC.

CDR3 nucleotides: TGCGCCAGCAGTCGTACAGGGGAGCGGAGCAATCAGCCCCAGCATTTT. Amino acid sequence: CASSRTGERSNQPQHF. The chain combines TRBV10-1 with TRBJ1-5, with 7 positions matching TRBD1. The V gene end was trimmed by 5 bases and the J gene end by 1 base; junction bases not matched to a gene: 8. In germline, CDR1 is WNHNN, CDR2 SYGVQD (reference sequence). This CDR3 spans 16 amino acids.

The chain joins TRBV11-2 to TRBJ1-2, with D perhaps TRBD1 (5 bases). V lost 9 bases and J lost 1, with 15 bases in between. There are 14 residues in the CDR3. The V gene's germline CDR1 is SGHAT and CDR2 FQNNGV. The CDR3 sequence: CARRGGPYNYGYTF. The CDR3 region has the DNA TGTGCCAGAAGGGGAGGGCCCTATAACTATGGCTACACCTTC.

This chain joins TRBV4-3 and TRBJ2-7; 11 bases agree with TRBD1. Germline-derived CDR1 and CDR2 are LGHNA and YSLEER. The CDR3 extends over 16 amino acids. Trimming cost V 1 base and J 6 bases; bases outside gene matches: 8. The CDR3 region is CASSQGLGQGAGEQYF. The CDR3 nucleotides read TGCGCCAGCAGCCAAGGGCTTGGACAGGGGGCAGGCGAGCAGTACTTC.

The V gene is TRBV6-5, the J gene TRBJ1-4, with D maybe TRBD1 (5 bases). The ends were cut back, 4 bases at V and 5 bases at J, with 11 bases in the middle. Germline lookup yields CDR1 MNHEY and CDR2 SVGAGI. The CDR3 loop spans 14 amino acids. CDR3 protein: CASSSRARNEKLFF. The CDR3 nucleotides are TGTGCCAGCAGTTCCAGGGCAAGGAATGAAAAACTGTTTTTT.

The chain uses TRBV2 and TRBJ2-5; 10 bases are a match to TRBD2. The CDR3 sequence is 15 residues long. The trim removed 4 bases at V and 5 bases at J, leaving 7 bases unmatched. The germline CDR1 and CDR2 sequences are SNHLY and FYNNEI. The DNA for the CDR3 is TGTGCCAGCAGTGCGGCTAGCGGGGGCTTGGAGACCCAGTACTTC. Amino acid sequence: CASSAASGGLETQYF.

Worth noting for this clone: The limits of the CDR3 on the DNA are not certain, so only TCRdb's listed CDR3 is given. Different DNA sequences within this sample yield the same CDR3. V usage is TRBV11-1 and J usage is TRBJ1-1. The CDR3 is 16 amino acids long, termini counted. CDR1 is SGHAT, CDR2 FQDESV, per germline (reference sequence). CDR3: CASSFGGGTMNTEAFF.

The chain has TRBV5-1 and TRBJ2-2; 7 bases are shared with TRBD1. The junction had 2 bases not matched to a gene; V was cut back by 2 bases and J by 4 bases. Germline V lookup: CDR1 SGHRS, CDR2 YFSETQ. The CDR3 totals 14 residues. This CDR3 reads CASSFGQATGELFF. The CDR3 nucleotides read TGCGCCAGCAGCTTCGGACAGGCCACCGGGGAGCTGTTTTTT.

The chain carries TRBV28 and TRBJ2-7; D perhaps matches TRBD1 (7 bases). In germline, CDR1 is MDHEN, CDR2 SYDVKM. The CDR3 covers 15 residues. Deletions cut 10 bases from V and 1 base from J, with 20 bases between. The CDR3 DNA follows: TGTGCCACCGGATCCCCGGAGGGGGCATCCTACGAGCAGTACGTC. Protein: CATGSPEGASYEQYV.

V and J are TRBV5-1 and TRBJ1-1; D unclear. The CDR3 loop spans 13 amino acids. V dropped 4 bases and J dropped 2 bases, with 9 bases sitting between them. In germline, CDR1 is SGHRS, CDR2 YFSETQ. The DNA of the CDR3 is TGCGCCAGCAGCATCCGGGGTAACACTGAAGCTTTCTTT. Translating it yields CASSIRGNTEAFF.